These 31 T cell receptor beta chains were sequenced from one sample in a study of T cells in localized non-small cell lung cancer. Here immunoSEQ multiplex PCR was the method, and the copy in TCRdb shows in-frame clones only, minus some. This sample has some 140,000 clones; around 92% occur once, and the top ten carry 1.7%. The sequencing used peripheral blood, collected before any cancer treatment. The receptors were sampled from a female donor older than 55 with stage I lung adenocarcinoma.

The J gene is TRBJ2-1, the V gene TRBV6-1; D perhaps matches TRBD2 (6 bases). Trimming left V 3 bases short and J 4 bases short, with 19 bases between. The V gene's germline CDR1 is MNHNS and CDR2 SASEGT. This CDR3 is 17 amino acids long. CDR3: CASSDPVRRAPYNEQFF. CDR3 in DNA: TGTGCCAGCAGTGACCCCGTCCGGAGGGCCCCTTACAATGAGCAGTTCTTC.

This chain links TRBV25-1 with TRBJ1-1; the match to TRBD1 covers 8 bases. The CDR3 loop spans 13 amino acids. Unmatched junction bases numbered 5, after V lost 10 bases and J lost 1 base. Germline V gene lookup returns CDR1 MGHDK and CDR2 SYGVNS. CDR3 DNA sequence: TGTGCCACCACGGGGACAGGGAACACTGAAGCTTTCTTT. Protein: CATTGTGNTEAFF.

The chain employs TRBV6-1 and TRBJ1-3; D not resolved. This CDR3 is built from 14 residues. The germline V and J ends were trimmed by 7 bases and 4 bases, with 14 bases remaining between them. Germline V gives CDR1 MNHNS, CDR2 SASEGT. CDR3 protein: CASKTMREGNTIYF. The CDR3 DNA is TGTGCCAGCAAGACAATGAGGGAAGGAAACACCATATATTTT.

J is TRBJ1-4 and V is TRBV19; no clear D gene. The germline V and J ends were trimmed by 7 bases and 12 bases, with 12 bases remaining between them. The CDR3 totals 11 residues. Germline assignment: CDR1 LNHDA and CDR2 SQIVND (reference sequence). CDR3 region: CASTPADELFF. In DNA, the CDR3 is TGTGCCAGTACGCCGGCTGACGAACTGTTTTTT.

This clone appeared once. The rearrangement uses TRBV5-1 and TRBJ2-1; 7 bases match TRBD1. The trim removed 2 bases at V and 3 bases at J, leaving 5 bases unmatched. Germline V gives CDR1 SGHRS, CDR2 YFSETQ. This CDR3 spans 15 amino acids. CDR3 loop: CASSLAGTDYNEQFF. The DNA for the CDR3 is TGCGCCAGCAGCTTAGCTGGGACAGACTACAATGAGCAGTTCTTC.

V and J are TRBV9 and TRBJ1-1, with a possible D match to TRBD1 (6 bases). Germline V lookup: CDR1 SGDLS, CDR2 YYNGEE. Trimming took 3 bases from V and 0 from J, leaving 15 bases between them. The CDR3 has 16 amino acids. The CDR3 DNA is TGTGCCAGCAGCGAGACAGGATCTAGCGTGAACACTGAAGCTTTCTTT. Translated: CASSETGSSVNTEAFF.

The chain carries TRBV5-4 and TRBJ2-1; possible D gene TRBD2, 7 bases. The CDR3 has 15 residues. Germline CDR1 and CDR2: SGHNT and YYREEE (reference sequence). V lost 4 bases and J 6 bases, leaving 17 bases between the germline ends. CDR3 amino acids: CASSLQGGWGNEQFF. As DNA, the CDR3 is TGTGCCAGCAGCCTACAGGGAGGGTGGGGCAATGAGCAGTTCTTC.

V is TRBV11-2 and J is TRBJ2-1; 12 bases align to TRBD2. The junction had 7 bases not matched to a gene; V was cut back by 3 bases and J by 7 bases. The CDR3 spans 16 residues. Germline lookup yields CDR1 SGHAT and CDR2 FQNNGV. The CDR3, as DNA: TGTGCCAGCAGCTTCCTAGCGGGAGGGCCGGGGAATGAGCAGTTCTTC. It encodes CASSFLAGGPGNEQFF.

The chain carries TRBV5-4 and TRBJ2-5; the match to TRBD2 covers 8 bases. The CDR3 sequence is 14 residues long. J gave up 3 bases and V 0 bases, and 1 base lay outside the gene matches. Germline V CDR1 and CDR2: SGHNT, YYREEE (reference sequence). CDR3 nucleotides: TGTGCCAGCAGCTTGGCCGGGGGGGAAGAGACCCAGTACTTC. It codes for CASSLAGGEETQYF.

This clone was observed a single time. The chain joins TRBV4-1 to TRBJ2-3; 8 bases fit TRBD1. Germline CDR1 is MGHRA and CDR2 is YSYEKL. CDR3 length: 17 amino acids. With 4 bases clipped from V and 3 bases from J, the junction kept 12 bases outside the gene matches. The CDR3 DNA reads TGCGCCAGCAGCCCGCTACCAGGGGGCGCAAGGACAGATACGCAGTATTTT. Translating it yields CASSPLPGGARTDTQYF.

The rearrangement links TRBV9 to TRBJ2-3; no reliable D call. Germline V lookup: CDR1 SGDLS, CDR2 YYNGEE. V lost 0 bases and J lost 5, with 7 bases in between. CDR3 length: 13 residues. In DNA, the CDR3 is TGTGCCAGCAGCGTAGAGACCGTAGATACGCAGTATTTT. Its protein is CASSVETVDTQYF.

The chain is built from TRBV6-5 and TRBJ1-1; D is unclear. CDR1 MNHEY and CDR2 SVGAGI come from the germline V gene. V was pared by 5 bases and J by 4 bases, with 14 bases between. The length of the CDR3 is 14 residues. CDR3 in DNA: TGTGCCAGCAGTACCCCCGCGGGGTCCACTGAAGCTTTCTTT. Protein product: CASSTPAGSTEAFF.

The genes are TRBV10-3 and TRBJ2-5; D is unresolved. Trimming stripped 1 base from V and 2 bases from J, with 11 bases between. CDR3 length: 15 residues. Germline values: CDR1 ENHRY, CDR2 SYGVKD. CDR3 in amino acids: CAISELGDLQETQYF. DNA for the CDR3: TGTGCCATCAGTGAGTTAGGAGACTTACAAGAGACCCAGTACTTC.

This sequence joins TRBV7-3 and TRBJ2-5; D possibly corresponds to TRBD1 (5 bases). The V end was cut by 3 bases, the J end by 3 bases, with 8 bases between. This CDR3 has 13 residues. Germline CDR1 SGHTA, CDR2 FQGTGA. In DNA form, the CDR3 reads TGTGCCAGCAGCTTTGGGGCCAAAGAGACCCAGTACTTC. Its translation: CASSFGAKETQYF.

This chain connects TRBV30 to TRBJ2-7, with 8 bases identical to TRBD2. CDR3 size: 14 residues. Germline CDR1 reads GTSNPN; CDR2 reads SVGIG (reference sequence). The junction had 8 bases not matched to a gene; V was cut back by 2 bases and J by 5 bases. CDR3 bases: TGTGCCTGGAGTCCGGGGGGGAAGCTCAACGAGCAGTACTTC. Protein product: CAWSPGGKLNEQYF.

This sequence joins TRBV11-2 and TRBJ1-1, with D possibly being TRBD1 (6 bases). V shed 1 base and J shed 0 bases, with 12 bases lying between them. Germline loops: CDR1 SGHAT, CDR2 FQNNGV. CDR3 length: 16 residues. This CDR3 reads CASSLVGGSMNTEAFF. The CDR3 region has the DNA TGTGCCAGCAGCTTAGTCGGGGGCAGCATGAACACTGAAGCTTTCTTT.

This chain connects TRBV5-1 to TRBJ1-1; D call uncertain. CDR1 is SGHRS and CDR2 is YFSETQ in the germline V gene. The V and J ends lost 4 bases and 2 bases respectively, with 15 bases between them. The CDR3 covers 15 residues. The CDR3 DNA sequence: TGCGCCAGCAGCCGGGAGGCGTCCCCTAACACTGAAGCTTTCTTT. It yields the protein CASSREASPNTEAFF.

The chain has TRBV6-1 and TRBJ2-2; 9 bases are shared with TRBD2. Losses at the gene ends were 7 bases for V and 5 bases for J; bases not matched to a gene: 8. The CDR3 totals 15 residues. The V gene's germline CDR1 is MNHNS and CDR2 SASEGT. The CDR3, as DNA: TGTGCCAGCAAGCCGGGACTAGCCTCGACCGGGGAGCTGTTTTTT. This encodes CASKPGLASTGELFF.

This sequence joins TRBV9 and TRBJ2-2; TRBD2 might be the D (5 bases). Trimming took off 3 bases at V and 4 bases at J, with 10 bases between the two ends. CDR3 size: 14 residues. Germline assignment: CDR1 SGDLS and CDR2 YYNGEE. CDR3 coding DNA: TGTGCCAGCAGCGCCAGGACTCGCACCGGGGAGCTGTTTTTT. This codes for CASSARTRTGELFF.

V usage is TRBV11-2 and J usage is TRBJ2-1, with no clear D. CDR1 is SGHAT, CDR2 FQNNGV, per germline. CDR3 length: 10 amino acids. V was trimmed by 2 bases and J by 7 bases, leaving 0 bases between them. CDR3 DNA sequence: TGTGCCAGCAGCTTAAATGAGCAGTTCTTC. The encoded protein is CASSLNEQFF.

The chain carries TRBV19 and TRBJ2-2; D gene unclear. The CDR3 spans 14 residues. V lost 0 bases, J lost 4 bases, and 6 bases lay in between. CDR1 is LNHDA and CDR2 is SQIVND in the germline V gene (reference sequence). The CDR3 loop is CASSIDPGTGELFF. CDR3 bases: TGTGCCAGTAGTATAGATCCGGGCACCGGGGAGCTGTTTTTT.

This clone was observed once. This chain joins TRBV19 and TRBJ2-5; the match to TRBD1 covers 7 bases. The V gene's germline CDR1 is LNHDA and CDR2 SQIVND (reference sequence). With 6 bases clipped from V and 9 bases from J, the junction kept 16 bases outside the gene matches. The CDR3 sequence is 15 residues long. The CDR3 region has the DNA TGTGCCAGTAGCCAGGGACAGCCCGGCACAGTGGCCCAGTACTTC. The encoded protein is CASSQGQPGTVAQYF.

The chain has TRBV18 and TRBJ1-2; D ambiguous. The CDR3 totals 14 residues. Germline V CDR1 and CDR2: KGHSH, LQKENI. V lost 2 bases and J 3 bases, leaving 10 bases between the germline ends. This CDR3 is CASSPIQQDYGYTF. The CDR3 region has the DNA TGTGCCAGCTCACCAATACAGCAGGACTATGGCTACACCTTC.

The V gene is TRBV6-1, the J gene TRBJ2-7, with D unresolved. Germline-derived CDR1 and CDR2 are MNHNS and SASEGT. The CDR3 extends over 11 amino acids. V lost 3 bases to trimming and J lost 3 bases, with 3 bases between them. The DNA of the CDR3 is TGTGCCAGCAGTGATTTCTACGAGCAGTACTTC. Translation gives CASSDFYEQYF.

A remark on this clone: The junction differs from germline at one of its ends, possibly a read error. The chain joins TRBV4-1 to TRBJ2-7, with TRBD2 matching 9 bases. This CDR3 is 12 amino acids long. CDR1 MGHRA and CDR2 YSYEKL come from the germline V gene. CDR3 amino acids: CASSQEGTSWKF. The CDR3 DNA reads as TGCGCCAGCAGCCAAGAGGGGACTAGCTGGAAATTC.

The chain uses TRBV30 and TRBJ2-3, with D hard to call. This CDR3 is built from 12 residues. Trimming took 3 bases from V and 2 from J, leaving 6 bases between them. Looked up from germline, CDR1 is GTSNPN and CDR2 is SVGIG (reference sequence). Here the CDR3 reads CAWSQTTDTQYF. The CDR3 DNA sequence: TGTGCCTGGAGCCAGACCACAGATACGCAGTATTTT.

The rearrangement uses TRBV6-1 and TRBJ2-7; D unresolved. The CDR3 has 10 amino acids. Germline CDR1 and CDR2: MNHNS and SASEGT. Trimming took off 7 bases at V and 6 bases at J, with 7 bases between the two ends. Here the CDR3 DNA reads TGTGCCAGCAATTCGATCGAGCAGTACTTC. Its translation is CASNSIEQYF.

CDR3 sequence: CASSLIYEQYF. CDR3 bases: TGTGCCAGCAGCTTAATTTACGAGCAGTACTTC. This chain links TRBV7-8 with TRBJ2-7; no clear D. Per germline, CDR1 SGHVS and CDR2 FQNEAQ. V was shortened by 2 bases and J by 4 bases, with 3 bases between the two germline ends. This CDR3 contains 11 residues.

The chain combines TRBV29-1 with TRBJ2-7; 7 bases map to TRBD1. Germline trimming cut 8 bases from V and 0 bases from J; bases unmatched to any gene: 19. Germline CDR1 and CDR2: SQVTM and ANQGSEA. The CDR3 is 17 amino acids. The CDR3 sequence: CSLPPGQTPLSSYEQYF. CDR3 nucleotide sequence: TGCAGCCTTCCCCCGGGACAGACCCCCCTAAGCTCCTACGAGCAGTACTTC.

This clone was seen only once. The rearrangement links TRBV18 to TRBJ1-3; unclear D gene. Germline V gives CDR1 KGHSH, CDR2 LQKENI. This CDR3 spans 12 amino acids. V was shortened by 7 bases and J by 0 bases, with 4 bases between the two germline ends. CDR3 in DNA: TGTGCCAGCTGGTTCTCTGGAAACACCATATATTTT. Encoded protein: CASWFSGNTIYF.

The genes are TRBV19 and TRBJ2-2; D may be TRBD1 (8 bases). The germline V gene has CDR1 LNHDA and CDR2 SQIVND (reference sequence). The CDR3 length is 14 residues. V lost 9 bases to trimming and J lost 3 bases, with 14 bases between them. In DNA form, the CDR3 reads TGTGCCAGCCGGACAGGGAGGGACACCGGGGAGCTGTTTTTT. It yields the protein CASRTGRDTGELFF.